Listed below are T cell receptor beta chains from one sample, sequenced in a study of shared clonotypes between healthy human individuals. The assay was immunoSEQ multiplex PCR, and TCRdb's table has in-frame clones only and misses some. The sample has some 2.1 million clones; roughly 95% are singletons. Specimen: naive CD8+ T cells from PBMCs. Receptors originate from a man aged 18 to 30 in good health. Some clones in this sample may be carry-over from other donors' samples. Each CDR3 is given with its conserved first and last residue. The D gene is left open where the match is weak. Clone sizes are given selectively: once, few, many, or a class where the clone is expanded.

j_call,clone_size,v_call,d_call,cdr3_aa,cdr3_nt
TRBJ2-7,.,TRBV30,.,CAWSVMGDEQYF,TGTGCCTGGAGTGTTATGGGGGACGAGCAGTACTTC
TRBJ1-4,once,TRBV11-2,.,CASSLEGLKLFF,TGTGCCAGCAGCTTAGAAGGCTTGAAACTGTTTTTT
TRBJ2-3,.,TRBV11-2,.,CASRQKAGGRKTDTQYF,TGTGCCAGCAGACAAAAGGCTGGCGGCCGGAAGACAGATACGCAGTATTTT
TRBJ1-1,.,TRBV7-9,.,CASSSTRTEAFF,TGTGCCAGCAGCTCGACCCGAACTGAAGCTTTCTTT
TRBJ2-7,once,TRBV20-1,.,CSAGDSYEQYF,TGCAGTGCCGGAGACTCCTACGAGCAGTACTTC
TRBJ2-7,.,TRBV18,.,CASSQGTSNNYEQYF,TGTGCCAGCTCTCAAGGGACCTCCAATAACTACGAGCAGTACTTC
TRBJ2-7,.,TRBV9,.,CASSVGDTEQYF,TGTGCCAGCAGCGTCGGCGACACCGAGCAGTACTTC
TRBJ1-1,.,TRBV2,TRBD1,CARDPGGTEAFF,TGTGCCAGAGACCCAGGGGGCACTGAAGCTTTCTTT
TRBJ2-1,.,TRBV15,TRBD2,CATSRVRRLAGGGNEQFF,TGTGCCACCAGCAGAGTCCGTCGGCTAGCGGGAGGTGGCAATGAGCAGTTCTTC
TRBJ2-1,.,TRBV9,TRBD2,CASSVEREPDYNEQFF,TGTGCCAGCAGCGTAGAGCGGGAGCCGGATTACAATGAGCAGTTCTTC
TRBJ2-3,.,TRBV7-9,.,CASSPLTEPTDTQYF,TGTGCCAGCAGCCCTCTGACCGAGCCAACAGATACGCAGTATTTT
TRBJ2-7,.,TRBV5-1,.,CASRLGPWSNNEQYF,TGCGCCAGCAGGCTTGGCCCCTGGAGTAACAACGAGCAGTACTTC
TRBJ2-3,.,TRBV10-3,TRBD2,CAIRATSGTTDTQYF,TGTGCCATCAGGGCGACTAGCGGGACCACAGATACGCAGTATTTT
TRBJ2-1,.,TRBV5-6,TRBD2,CASSLGRSGRVSWEQFF,TGTGCCAGCAGCTTGGGTAGGAGCGGGAGGGTTAGCTGGGAGCAGTTCTTC
TRBJ1-1,few,TRBV10-3,TRBD1,CAISAGGVANTEAFF,TGTGCCATCAGTGCAGGGGGTGTTGCGAACACTGAAGCTTTCTTT
TRBJ1-1,.,TRBV19,.,CASSIFGSTEAFF,TGTGCCAGTAGTATCTTTGGCAGCACTGAAGCTTTCTTT
TRBJ2-1,.,TRBV10-2,.,CASSYDPSSYNEQFF,TGCGCCAGCAGTTATGACCCGAGCTCCTACAATGAGCAGTTCTTC
TRBJ2-1,.,TRBV6-1,.,CASSTLVRYEQFF,TGTGCCAGCAGCACCCTAGTCCGCTATGAGCAGTTCTTC
TRBJ2-3,.,TRBV5-6,.,CASNPGTYSTDTQYF,TGTGCCAGCAACCCTGGGACCTATAGCACAGATACGCAGTATTTT
TRBJ2-3,.,TRBV4-2,TRBD1,CASSTQSLRGSLTDTQYF,TGTGCCAGCAGCACACAAAGTCTCAGGGGGTCTTTGACAGATACGCAGTATTTT
TRBJ1-4,.,TRBV4-1,.,CASSQWNNGELFF,TGCGCCAGCAGCCAATGGAACAACGGAGAACTGTTTTTT
TRBJ2-7,.,TRBV5-6,.,CASSAKLVSYEQYF,TGTGCCAGCAGCGCTAAACTGGTCTCCTACGAGCAGTACTTC
TRBJ2-1,.,TRBV14,TRBD2,CASHSGGEQFF,TGTGCCAGCCATAGCGGGGGAGAGCAGTTCTTC
TRBJ2-5,once,TRBV27,.,CASSFLGGMGETQYF,TGTGCCAGCAGTTTTCTAGGTGGGATGGGGGAGACCCAGTACTTC
TRBJ1-1,.,TRBV11-1,.,CASSWPEGTEAFF,TGTGCCAGCAGCTGGCCGGAGGGCACTGAAGCTTTCTTT
TRBJ1-2,.,TRBV6-1,.,CASSESERANYGYTF,TGTGCCAGCAGTGAATCAGAAAGGGCTAACTATGGCTACACCTTC
TRBJ2-7,.,TRBV4-3,.,CASSQDPTDGPYEQYF,TGCGCCAGCAGCCAAGACCCGACAGATGGACCCTACGAGCAGTACTTC
TRBJ2-5,.,TRBV28,.,CASTALRGSETQYF,TGTGCCAGCACCGCTCTGCGGGGCTCGGAGACCCAGTACTTC
TRBJ1-1,.,TRBV5-3,.,CARSLNGVF,TGTGCCAGAAGCCTGAATGGGGTCTTT
TRBJ2-5,.,TRBV2,.,CASPRGLADQKETQYF,TGTGCCAGCCCCAGGGGCCTAGCGGACCAAAAAGAGACCCAGTACTTC
TRBJ2-3,.,TRBV12-5,TRBD2,CASGLTSGRTDTQYF,TGTGCTAGTGGTCTGACTAGCGGGAGGACAGATACGCAGTATTTT
TRBJ2-1,.,TRBV4-1,TRBD2,CASSQESTSGVYNEQFF,TGCGCCAGCAGCCAGGAATCGACTAGCGGGGTTTACAATGAGCAGTTCTTC
TRBJ2-3,.,TRBV15,TRBD1,CATSRVFPQTGSTDTQYF,TGTGCCACCAGCAGAGTTTTCCCTCAGACAGGGAGCACAGATACGCAGTATTTT
TRBJ1-1,.,TRBV23-1,.,CASIGDMNTEAFF,TGCGCCAGCATCGGGGACATGAACACTGAAGCTTTCTTT
TRBJ1-4,once,TRBV7-6,.,CASSFTSATNEKLFF,TGTGCCAGCAGCTTCACTTCAGCAACTAATGAAAAACTGTTTTTT
TRBJ2-7,.,TRBV5-4,.,CASSLWGQYPYEQYF,TGTGCCAGCAGCTTGTGGGGGCAGTATCCCTACGAGCAGTACTTC
TRBJ2-1,.,TRBV29-1,TRBD2,CSVGRTSGRKNEQFF,TGCAGCGTTGGCCGGACTAGCGGGAGGAAGAATGAGCAGTTCTTC
TRBJ2-5,.,TRBV7-9,TRBD1,CASSTGGLRGAQYF,TGTGCCAGTTCGACAGGGGGACTCCGGGGGGCCCAGTACTTC
TRBJ2-7,.,TRBV11-2,TRBD2,CASSLVGAGGPYEQYF,TGTGCCAGCAGCTTAGTAGGAGCGGGAGGGCCGTACGAGCAGTACTTC
TRBJ1-1,.,TRBV7-9,.,CASSNLDDVITEAFF,TGTGCCAGCAGTAACCTCGATGATGTAATTACTGAAGCTTTCTTT
TRBJ2-1,.,TRBV7-8,.,CASALEGGMTYNEQFF,TGTGCCAGCGCATTAGAGGGGGGAATGACCTACAATGAGCAGTTCTTC
TRBJ2-3,.,TRBV29-1,TRBD2,CSVELAGEVDTQYF,TGCAGCGTCGAACTAGCGGGAGAGGTAGATACGCAGTATTTT
TRBJ2-1,.,TRBV18,.,CASSPRGSGSSYNEQFF,TGTGCCAGCTCACCCCGGGGTAGCGGCAGCTCCTACAATGAGCAGTTCTTC
TRBJ1-4,.,TRBV27,.,CASSFTGANEKLFF,TGTGCCAGCAGTTTCACGGGAGCCAATGAAAAACTGTTTTTT
TRBJ1-1,few,TRBV12-5,.,CASGLAGDTEAFF,TGTGCTAGTGGTTTGGCCGGGGACACTGAAGCTTTCTTT
TRBJ2-3,.,TRBV27,.,CASSLGLGTSTDTQYF,TGTGCCAGCAGTTTGGGGTTGGGGACTAGCACAGATACGCAGTATTTT
TRBJ2-5,.,TRBV6-5,.,CASSYWDTLQETQYF,TGTGCCAGCAGTTACTGGGACACCCTTCAAGAGACCCAGTACTTC
TRBJ2-7,.,TRBV7-9,.,CASSAPTSWYEQYF,TGTGCCAGCAGCGCACCCACTAGTTGGTACGAGCAGTACTTC
TRBJ1-1,few,TRBV28,.,CASSPLVNTEAFF,TGTGCCAGCAGCCCCTTGGTGAACACTGAAGCTTTCTTT
TRBJ2-2,.,TRBV27,.,CASSLSRGQAGELFF,TGTGCCAGCAGTTTATCGAGGGGCCAAGCCGGGGAGCTGTTTTTT
TRBJ2-1,.,TRBV7-9,TRBD2,CASSTPSGAGSNEQFF,TGTGCCAGCAGCACCCCCAGCGGGGCCGGTAGCAATGAGCAGTTCTTC
TRBJ2-3,.,TRBV9,TRBD2,CASSGGWREGPGTDTQYF,TGTGCCAGCAGCGGAGGTTGGCGGGAGGGCCCTGGCACAGATACGCAGTATTTT
TRBJ1-5,.,TRBV5-6,.,CASSLGEGGNQPQHF,TGTGCCAGCAGCTTGGGGGAGGGGGGCAATCAGCCCCAGCATTTT
TRBJ1-2,.,TRBV4-3,.,CASSQDITAYYGYTF,TGCGCCAGCAGCCAAGATATAACAGCGTACTATGGCTACACCTTC
TRBJ2-1,once,TRBV7-9,TRBD2,CASSLVRVLAGYNEQFF,TGTGCCAGCAGCTTAGTACGCGTACTAGCGGGCTACAATGAGCAGTTCTTC